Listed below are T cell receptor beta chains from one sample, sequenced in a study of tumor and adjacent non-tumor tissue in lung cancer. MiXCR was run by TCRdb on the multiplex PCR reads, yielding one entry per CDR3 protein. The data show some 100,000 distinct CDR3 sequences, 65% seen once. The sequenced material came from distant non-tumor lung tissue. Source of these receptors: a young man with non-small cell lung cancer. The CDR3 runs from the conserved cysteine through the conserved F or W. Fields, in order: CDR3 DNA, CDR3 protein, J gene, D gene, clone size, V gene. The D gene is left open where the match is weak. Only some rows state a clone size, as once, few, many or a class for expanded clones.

CDR3nt: TGTGCCAGCAGCGGAGGGGCAGGGAACTATAGCTACACATTC
CDR3aa: CASSGGAGNYSYTF
j_gene: TRBJ1-2
d_gene: NA
abundance: NA
v_gene: TRBV12-3/TRBV12-4

CDR3nt: TGTGTCAGCAGCTTAGACTGGCGAGGGGGCACAGATATGCAGTATTTT
CDR3aa: CVSSLDWRGGTDMQYF
j_gene: TRBJ2-3
d_gene: TRBD1
abundance: once
v_gene: TRBV11-2

CDR3nt: TGTGCCAGCAGCCCCAGGGGGAAGGGAACCGGGGAGCTGTTTTTT
CDR3aa: CASSPRGKGTGELFF
j_gene: TRBJ2-2
d_gene: TRBD1
abundance: NA
v_gene: TRBV7-9

CDR3nt: TGTGTCAGGAGTGCCAGGGTACAGGGAGATCAGCCCCAGCATTTT
CDR3aa: CVRSARVQGDQPQHF
j_gene: TRBJ1-5
d_gene: NA
abundance: NA
v_gene: TRBV6-5

CDR3nt: TGTGCCAGCGGCCCTCTCAGGAATCGTGGTAACACCATATATTTT
CDR3aa: CASGPLRNRGNTIYF
j_gene: TRBJ1-3
d_gene: NA
abundance: NA
v_gene: TRBV11-2

CDR3nt: TGTGCCATCAGCGAGTCGGCGGGACTAGCAGGGAACTACGAGCAGTACTTC
CDR3aa: CAISESAGLAGNYEQYF
j_gene: TRBJ2-7
d_gene: TRBD2
abundance: once
v_gene: TRBV10-3

CDR3nt: TGCGCCAGTATCCAACTAAGCGGGAGGGCCGACAATGAGCAGTTCTTC
CDR3aa: CASIQLSGRADNEQFF
j_gene: TRBJ2-1
d_gene: TRBD2
abundance: NA
v_gene: TRBV4-1

CDR3nt: TGTGCCAGCAGCTTCGACCCTGATCAGCCCCAGCATTTT
CDR3aa: CASSFDPDQPQHF
j_gene: TRBJ1-5
d_gene: NA
abundance: NA
v_gene: TRBV11-2

CDR3nt: TGTGCCAGCAGTCCTCCCCCAGGGTCCGGAGAGCTGTTTTTT
CDR3aa: CASSPPPGSGELFF
j_gene: TRBJ2-2
d_gene: NA
abundance: once
v_gene: TRBV6-5

CDR3nt: TGTGCCAGCAGTTACGTGACTAGCGGGGGAGAGACCCAGTACTTC
CDR3aa: CASSYVTSGGETQYF
j_gene: TRBJ2-5
d_gene: TRBD2
abundance: NA
v_gene: TRBV6-6

CDR3nt: TGCAGTGCTAGAGACACGGGAGGGTCGACAGATACGCAGTATTTT
CDR3aa: CSARDTGGSTDTQYF
j_gene: TRBJ2-3
d_gene: TRBD2
abundance: many
v_gene: TRBV20-1

CDR3nt: TGTGCCAGCAGCTACCGGGACAGGAATAGCTATGGCTACACCTTC
CDR3aa: CASSYRDRNSYGYTF
j_gene: TRBJ1-2
d_gene: TRBD1
abundance: many
v_gene: TRBV5-6

CDR3nt: TGTGCCAACAGCTTCTCTTCATCGGATGAGCAGTTCTTC
CDR3aa: CANSFSSSDEQFF
j_gene: TRBJ2-1
d_gene: NA
abundance: NA
v_gene: TRBV11-1

CDR3nt: TGTGCCAGCAGCCAAGATTTGACAGTCTATGGCTACACCTTC
CDR3aa: CASSQDLTVYGYTF
j_gene: TRBJ1-2
d_gene: NA
abundance: many
v_gene: TRBV4-2

CDR3nt: TGTGCCAGCTCACCCCAAGGACGGAACACTGAAGCTTTCTTT
CDR3aa: CASSPQGRNTEAFF
j_gene: TRBJ1-1
d_gene: NA
abundance: NA
v_gene: TRBV18

CDR3nt: TGTGCCACCAGTGAGGGTGAGTCCTACAATGAGCAGTTCTTC
CDR3aa: CATSEGESYNEQFF
j_gene: TRBJ2-1
d_gene: NA
abundance: NA
v_gene: TRBV24-1

CDR3nt: TGTGCCAGCAGCCTGACTAGCGCGGGCGAGCAGTACTTC
CDR3aa: CASSLTSAGEQYF
j_gene: TRBJ2-7
d_gene: TRBD2
abundance: medium-sized
v_gene: TRBV11-2

CDR3nt: TGTGCCAGCAGTCCAGGGACTTACGGGACCCAGTACTTC
CDR3aa: CASSPGTYGTQYF
j_gene: TRBJ2-5
d_gene: NA
abundance: many
v_gene: TRBV6-2/TRBV6-3

CDR3nt: TGTGTCAGCAGTTACCCCGGTATCTACGAGCAGTACTTC
CDR3aa: CVSSYPGIYEQYF
j_gene: TRBJ2-7
d_gene: NA
abundance: NA
v_gene: TRBV6-2/TRBV6-3

CDR3nt: TGTGCCAGCAGTCACTCGACTACATCCTACGAGCAGTACTTC
CDR3aa: CASSHSTTSYEQYF
j_gene: TRBJ2-7
d_gene: NA
abundance: few
v_gene: TRBV7-9

CDR3nt: TGTGCCACCAGTGATCCCCGGGGGACAGGCCCCATGAACACTGAAGCTTTCTTT
CDR3aa: CATSDPRGTGPMNTEAFF
j_gene: TRBJ1-1
d_gene: TRBD1
abundance: NA
v_gene: TRBV24-1

CDR3nt: TGTGCCAGCGGGAGGGGCTACGGCACAGATACGCAGTATTTT
CDR3aa: CASGRGYGTDTQYF
j_gene: TRBJ2-3
d_gene: TRBD2
abundance: few
v_gene: TRBV11-2

CDR3nt: TGTGCCATTAGATCCGTGACTGAGTCCTATGAGCAGTACTTC
CDR3aa: CAIRSVTESYEQYF
j_gene: TRBJ2-7
d_gene: NA
abundance: NA
v_gene: TRBV10-3

CDR3nt: TGTGCCGGCAGCCCTATGGCAGGGACCCAGTACTTC
CDR3aa: CAGSPMAGTQYF
j_gene: TRBJ2-5
d_gene: NA
abundance: NA
v_gene: TRBV11-3

CDR3nt: TGTGCAAGCAGTTCGGGACTAGTGGACCAGTTCTTC
CDR3aa: CASSSGLVDQFF
j_gene: TRBJ2-1
d_gene: TRBD2
abundance: NA
v_gene: TRBV28

CDR3nt: TGTGCCAGCAACTTGGGGCGACAGAAAGAAAAACTGTTTTTC
CDR3aa: CASNLGRQKEKLFF
j_gene: TRBJ1-4
d_gene: NA
abundance: once
v_gene: TRBV5-8

CDR3nt: TGTGCCAGCAGTTACTCGGAGGCCGCTACGCAGTATTTT
CDR3aa: CASSYSEAATQYF
j_gene: TRBJ2-3
d_gene: NA
abundance: many
v_gene: TRBV6-5

CDR3nt: TGTGCCAGCAGCACCCCCGACAGGGCCCCTCCCCTTGACTACACTTTC
CDR3aa: CASSTPDRAPPLDYTF
j_gene: TRBJ1-2
d_gene: TRBD1
abundance: NA
v_gene: TRBV11-2

CDR3nt: TGTGCCAGCAGTAAGCGAACAGGGGGCATCTATTACACTGAATCTTTCTTT
CDR3aa: CASSKRTGGIYYTESFF
j_gene: TRBJ1-1
d_gene: TRBD1
abundance: NA
v_gene: TRBV6-5

CDR3nt: TGTGCCAGCAACTTAGAAGTGGGAGGGCGAGAGACCCAGTACTTC
CDR3aa: CASNLEVGGRETQYF
j_gene: TRBJ2-5
d_gene: TRBD2
abundance: NA
v_gene: TRBV11-3

CDR3nt: TGCAGCGCGAGGACAGGCTGGGTTGGGCCCCAGCATTTT
CDR3aa: CSARTGWVGPQHF
j_gene: TRBJ1-5
d_gene: TRBD1
abundance: NA
v_gene: TRBV29-1